This is a list of T cell receptor beta chains from one sample in a study of CD8 T cells in Susac syndrome. MiXCR was run by TCRdb on the immunoSEQ multiplex PCR reads, yielding one entry per CDR3 protein. The sample gives some 140,000 distinct CDR3 sequences, approximately 95% of which show up once; about 0.18% is in the top ten. The sample comprised CD8+ T cells from PBMCs. These receptors all come from a human donor with Susac syndrome. The CDR3 runs from the conserved cysteine through the conserved F or W. D genes are given only for firm matches.

d_call | j_call | v_call | cdr3_aa | cdr3_nt
- | TRBJ2-7 | TRBV30 | CAWAPRWGPTYEQYF | TGTGCCTGGGCACCTCGTTGGGGACCCACCTACGAGCAGTACTTC
TRBD2 | TRBJ2-7 | TRBV9 | CASSVGDSGRAEGQYF | TGTGCCAGCAGCGTAGGGGATAGCGGGAGGGCCGAAGGGCAGTACTTC
TRBD2 | TRBJ2-5 | TRBV20-1 | CSARDPYGGSYETQYF | TGCAGTGCTAGAGATCCGTACGGCGGGAGCTATGAGACCCAGTACTTC
- | TRBJ1-5 | TRBV12-3/TRBV12-4 | CASSRQGFYLPQHF | TGTGCCAGCAGCCGCCAGGGGTTCTATCTGCCCCAGCATTTT
- | TRBJ1-2 | TRBV30 | CAWSPDNYGYTF | TGTGCCTGGAGTCCTGACAACTATGGCTACACCTTC
TRBD1 | TRBJ2-2 | TRBV24-1 | CATSDMGQDNTGELFF | TGTGCCACCAGTGATATGGGACAGGATAACACCGGGGAGCTGTTTTTT
- | TRBJ2-2 | TRBV30 | CAWAEFEELFF | TGTGCCTGGGCAGAGTTCGAGGAGCTGTTTTTT
- | TRBJ2-3 | TRBV27 | CASSSLSTDTQYF | TGTGCCAGCAGTTCCCTATCCACAGATACGCAGTATTTT
- | TRBJ1-1 | TRBV5-6 | CASSLDRTEAFF | TGTGCCAGCAGCTTGGATAGGACTGAAGCTTTCTTT
- | TRBJ2-7 | TRBV4-1 | CASSQEGSGNEQYF | TGCGCCAGCAGCCAAGAGGGATCAGGGAACGAGCAGTACTTC
- | TRBJ2-5 | TRBV24-1 | CATSDPPRGGETQYF | TGTGCCACCAGTGATCCCCCCCGAGGAGGGGAGACCCAGTACTTC
- | TRBJ2-1 | TRBV5-1 | CASSLASRGRVLGNEQFF | TGCGCCAGCAGCTTGGCCAGCCGGGGCAGGGTTCTCGGGAATGAGCAGTTCTTC
- | TRBJ2-5 | TRBV9 | CASSVARDRDAGGPQETQYF | TGTGCCAGCAGCGTTGCTCGGGACAGGGATGCGGGAGGGCCTCAAGAGACCCAGTACTTC
- | TRBJ2-1 | TRBV9 | CASSVEGGNEQFF | TGTGCCAGCAGCGTAGAAGGAGGGAATGAGCAGTTCTTC
- | TRBJ2-1 | TRBV27 | CASSPAGTQNEQFF | TGTGCCAGCAGTCCCGCCGGGACTCAGAATGAGCAGTTCTTC
- | TRBJ2-3 | TRBV20-1 | CSAPRDGQSTDTQYF | TGCAGTGCCCCACGCGACGGGCAGAGCACAGATACGCAGTATTTT
- | TRBJ2-5 | TRBV20-1 | CSAYTGTPDQGETQYF | TGCAGTGCTTACACTGGGACCCCCGATCAGGGGGAGACCCAGTACTTC
TRBD1 | TRBJ1-4 | TRBV12-3/TRBV12-4 | CANTPSRGAHEKLFF | TGTGCCAACACCCCGAGCAGGGGGGCTCATGAAAAACTGTTTTTT
- | TRBJ1-1 | TRBV4-1 | CASSQEGGMNTEAFF | TGCGCCAGCAGCCAAGAGGGGGGCATGAACACTGAAGCTTTCTTT
TRBD2 | TRBJ2-7 | TRBV9 | CASSVGSAGGLSSYEQYF | TGTGCCAGCAGCGTAGGATCTGCGGGAGGCCTCTCCTCCTACGAGCAGTACTTC
TRBD1 | TRBJ1-1 | TRBV27 | CASSFTGDTEAFF | TGTGCCAGCAGTTTCACAGGGGACACTGAAGCTTTCTTT
- | TRBJ2-1 | TRBV9 | CASSLGVYEQFF | TGTGCCAGCAGCCTGGGGGTTTATGAGCAGTTCTTC